A selection of T cell receptor beta chains follows, all from one sample in a study of blood T cell repertoires in COVID-19. Profiled with immunoSEQ multiplex PCR; TCRdb holds only in-frame clones, not every one. The sample gives some 200,000 clones, 70% to 90% of which show up once; less than 8% is in the top ten. Sequenced: peripheral blood. Source of these receptors: a woman aged 50 to 60 with active or convalescent COVID-19. The CDR3 runs from the conserved cysteine through the conserved F or W. D genes are given only for firm matches.

CDR3 length	J gene	V gene	D gene	CDR3 protein
16	TRBJ2-3	TRBV13	TRBD1	CASSPRQGSTTDTQYF
17	TRBJ1-4	TRBV11-2	.	CASSFGGQGFSREKLFF
17	TRBJ1-4	TRBV14	TRBD1	CASSQVAGTGGREKLFF
14	TRBJ1-1	TRBV25-1	TRBD1	CASSATGVSTEAFF
14	TRBJ1-6	TRBV28	.	CASSPGSVKSPLHF
16	TRBJ1-2	TRBV10-3	.	CAISEFRGRTNYGYTF
15	TRBJ2-3	TRBV24-1	TRBD1	CATRGTGGSTDTQYF
14	TRBJ1-1	TRBV5-1	TRBD1	CASSSRGDRAEAFF
13	TRBJ1-1	TRBV6-5	.	CASSTGMNTEAFF
13	TRBJ2-5	TRBV18	.	CASSRTAQETQYF
14	TRBJ2-2	TRBV2	TRBD2	CASRVSGSAGELFF
14	TRBJ1-5	TRBV18	.	CASSPQTSGQPQHF
14	TRBJ2-2	TRBV5-1	.	CASSARVDTGELFF
13	TRBJ1-1	TRBV29-1	.	CSVAQGQNTEAFF
13	TRBJ2-2	TRBV29-1	TRBD1	CSVRQGDTGELFF
18	TRBJ2-7	TRBV5-4	TRBD2	CASSYGLAGGFSAYEQYF
16	TRBJ2-2	TRBV7-8	TRBD2	CASSSLAGGNTGELFF
14	TRBJ2-2	TRBV3-1/TRBV3-2	TRBD2	CASSRGEGTGELFF
14	TRBJ2-7	TRBV5-5	.	CASSLGHTANEQYF
12	TRBJ2-7	TRBV2	.	CASRIQGPGQYF
12	TRBJ1-6	TRBV27	.	CAREGSCSPLHF
15	TRBJ1-4	TRBV10-3	TRBD1	CAISDRQGSSEKLFF
14	TRBJ2-2	TRBV5-1	.	CASSLGGNTGELFF
12	TRBJ1-3	TRBV28	TRBD1	CATDRGGNTIYF
16	TRBJ1-6	TRBV19	.	CASSISGLRVNSPLHF
12	TRBJ1-2	TRBV5-6	.	CASSLRGHGYTF
14	TRBJ1-2	TRBV5-1	.	CASSLIQANYGYTF
16	TRBJ1-5	TRBV19	TRBD1	CASMGDRGIGNQPQHF
16	TRBJ2-3	TRBV5-6	.	CASSLGRRTTTDTQYF
15	TRBJ1-5	TRBV28	TRBD1	CASSLGQGINQPQHF
13	TRBJ1-5	TRBV2	TRBD1	CASTMGQNQPQHF
14	TRBJ1-6	TRBV6-6	.	CASSYAGEFSPLHF
14	TRBJ2-1	TRBV27	TRBD1	CASSRDRGTAEQFF
16	TRBJ1-4	TRBV5-4	TRBD1	CASSPGTGGVNEKLFF
14	TRBJ1-5	TRBV19	.	CASSVGAEGQPQHF
13	TRBJ2-5	TRBV5-6	.	CASSPGQLETQYF
14	TRBJ2-3	TRBV12-5	TRBD2	CASGRSGGADTQYF
14	TRBJ1-4	TRBV5-1	TRBD1	CASSFGQGGEKLFF
14	TRBJ2-1	TRBV6-5	TRBD1	CASGRDRGDWEQFF
17	TRBJ2-7	TRBV18	.	CASSPETPGRASAEQYF
14	TRBJ1-2	TRBV28	TRBD1	CASSLPDRVYGYTF
14	TRBJ1-1	TRBV29-1	.	CSVEAGTVNTEAFF
15	TRBJ2-5	TRBV28	TRBD1	CASSFTQGGAETQYF
15	TRBJ2-3	TRBV11-2	.	CASSSSGASTDTQYF
12	TRBJ1-5	TRBV28	.	CASNWSNQPQHF
12	TRBJ2-6	TRBV29-1	.	CSVVTGANVLTF
13	TRBJ1-6	TRBV7-9	.	CASSNRSGSYLHF
13	TRBJ1-4	TRBV5-1	TRBD1	CASRPQGGEKLFF
12	TRBJ1-1	TRBV7-9	.	CASSREGTEAFF
15	TRBJ2-7	TRBV18	.	CASSPRTGVSYEQYF
13	TRBJ1-2	TRBV6-5	.	CASRPMSVRGYTF
15	TRBJ1-1	TRBV6-6	.	CASSYGTTAGTEAFF
16	TRBJ2-3	TRBV7-9	TRBD1	CASSPGTVQVADTQYF
13	TRBJ1-1	TRBV5-1	.	CASSLIPGAEAFF
14	TRBJ1-2	TRBV9	.	CASSVAQGNYGYTF